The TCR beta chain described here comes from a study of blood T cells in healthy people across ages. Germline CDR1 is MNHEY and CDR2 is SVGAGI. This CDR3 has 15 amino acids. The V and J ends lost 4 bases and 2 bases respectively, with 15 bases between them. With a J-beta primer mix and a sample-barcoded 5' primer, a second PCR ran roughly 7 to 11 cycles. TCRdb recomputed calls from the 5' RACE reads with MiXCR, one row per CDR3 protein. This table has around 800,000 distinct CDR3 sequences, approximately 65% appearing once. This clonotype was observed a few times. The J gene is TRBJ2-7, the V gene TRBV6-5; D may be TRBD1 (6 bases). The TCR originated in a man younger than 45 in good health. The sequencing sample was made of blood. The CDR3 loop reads CASSFEERTAYEQYF. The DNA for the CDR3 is TGTGCCAGCAGTTTCGAGGAACGGACAGCCTACGAGCAGTACTTC.